This record concerns one T cell receptor beta chain sequence. Its cognate antigen is unknown. The entry originates in a study of cytomegalovirus exposure and HLA in healthy donors. Study context: The approximately 110 validation repertoires, a later analysis reported, used the same platform as the approximately 730 repertoires from the first cohort.

Here immunoSEQ multiplex PCR was the method, and the copy in TCRdb shows in-frame clones only, minus some. The table has some 150,000 clones, about 87% seen once; the top ten hold under 5%. Findings of the study overall: The authors enumerated 150 to 200 TCR beta chains as linked to cytomegalovirus. Clusters of TCRs from the first cohort tended to co-occur in the approximately 130 validation repertoires (as a later analysis found). In vitro experiments confirmed that a few CMV-associated chains were specific for CMV antigens.

Germline-derived CDR1 and CDR2 are GTSNPN and SVGIG (reference sequence). This CDR3 is 13 amino acids long. J was trimmed by 4 bases and V by 3 bases; bases with no gene match: 3. This chain links TRBV30 with TRBJ2-7; 10 bases are a match to TRBD1. Sequencing input: PBMCs. The clonotype was recovered from a man aged 18 to 30 in good health and CMV-seropositive. The CDR3 protein is CAWRGQGGYEQYF. As DNA, the CDR3 is TGTGCCTGGAGAGGACAGGGGGGTTACGAGCAGTACTTC.